A single sample is the source of the 26 T cell receptor beta chains below, sequenced in a study of blood T cell repertoires in COVID-19. Produced via immunoSEQ multiplex PCR; TCRdb's table is partial and in-frame only. The table has 150,000 to 200,000 clones, 65% to 80% seen once. The source material was PBMCs or T cells enriched from blood (not recorded which). All receptors derive from a woman between 45 and 60 years old with acute COVID-19.

CDR3 sequence: CASSYTGGAEAFF. CDR3 DNA sequence: TGTGCCAGCAGCTATACAGGGGGTGCTGAAGCTTTCTTT. The chain combines TRBV7-9 with TRBJ1-1, with 8 bases fitting TRBD1. V was clipped by 4 bases and J by 6 bases; unmatched bases: 4. Per the germline V gene, CDR1 is SEHNR and CDR2 is FQNEAQ (reference sequence). This CDR3 is 13 amino acids long.

The J gene is TRBJ2-3, the V gene TRBV19, with TRBD2 matching 9 bases. V shed 4 bases, J shed 5 bases, and the junction held 4 bases outside the gene matches. In germline, CDR1 is LNHDA, CDR2 SQIVND (reference sequence). The CDR3 extends over 14 amino acids. DNA of the CDR3: TGTGCCAGTAGTACCAGACTAGCGGTAGATACGCAGTATTTT. Protein product: CASSTRLAVDTQYF.

This chain joins TRBV27 and TRBJ1-4, with 10 bases fitting TRBD1. V was clipped by 7 bases and J by 8 bases; unmatched bases: 10. CDR3 length: 15 amino acids. Germline V gene lookup returns CDR1 MNHEY and CDR2 SMNVEV (reference sequence). The CDR3 reads CASMTGGAGEEKLFF. The CDR3 nucleotides are TGTGCCAGCATGACAGGGGGCGCCGGGGAGGAAAAACTGTTTTTT.

This sequence joins TRBV10-1 and TRBJ1-5, with TRBD1 as a possible D gene (6 bases). This CDR3 has 15 residues. V shed 6 bases and J shed 0 bases, with 12 bases lying between them. Germline CDR1 is WNHNN and CDR2 is SYGVQD (reference sequence). CDR3 loop: CASRQTGYSNQPQHF. CDR3 DNA sequence: TGCGCCAGCAGGCAGACAGGTTATAGCAATCAGCCCCAGCATTTT.

This chain uses TRBV21-1 with TRBJ2-1; TRBD2, the table's D call, was not compared with the DNA. TRBV21-1 is noted as a pseudogene. This CDR3 has 15 amino acids. For the CDR3, the DNA is TGTGCCAGCAGCAAACGAGCGTCGTATCGCTTTGAGCAGTTCTTC. Amino acids: CASSKRASYRFEQFF.

Comments on this clone: Germline and junction disagree at one end, which may indicate a read error. The chain joins TRBV7-9 to TRBJ1-4, with TRBD1 identical over 8 bases. The CDR3 has 16 residues. CDR1 is SEHNR and CDR2 is FQNEAQ in the germline V gene (reference sequence). CDR3 sequence: CASSLAGGATNEKLFF. The CDR3 DNA sequence: TGTGCCAGCAGCCTAGCAGGGGGCGCAACTAATGAAAAACTGTTTTTT.

The V gene is TRBV7-9, the J gene TRBJ1-6, with 10 nucleotides matching TRBD1. Germline V lookup: CDR1 SEHNR, CDR2 FQNEAQ (reference sequence). With V trimmed by 5 bases and J by 9 bases, 4 bases remained unmatched. This CDR3 has 14 residues. The CDR3 spells CASSKDRGSSPLHF. As DNA, the CDR3 is TGTGCCAGCAGCAAGGACAGGGGGAGTTCACCCCTCCACTTT.

The rearrangement links TRBV2 to TRBJ2-5; 7 bases align to TRBD2. Looked up from germline, CDR1 is SNHLY and CDR2 is FYNNEI. CDR3 length equals 16 residues. Germline trimming cut 5 bases from V and 7 bases from J; bases unmatched to any gene: 16. CDR3 region: CASSLDPGLPKGTQYF. The CDR3 DNA is TGTGCCAGCAGTCTCGATCCGGGACTACCAAAGGGGACCCAGTACTTC.

The CDR3, as DNA: TGCGCCAGCAGACAAACACAGGGGGATGAAGCTTTCTTT. Encoded protein: CASRQTQGDEAFF. The J gene is TRBJ1-1, the V gene TRBV5-1; TRBD1 matches 8 bases. The germline V gene has CDR1 SGHRS and CDR2 YFSETQ. This CDR3 is built from 13 residues. The V gene end was trimmed by 5 bases and the J gene end by 7 bases; junction bases not matched to a gene: 7.

The sample holds a few counts of this clone. The chain has TRBV10-2 and TRBJ2-7, with D hard to call. The CDR3 length is 12 residues. Trimming took off 5 bases at V and 4 bases at J, with 9 bases between the two ends. Germline V gives CDR1 WSHSY, CDR2 SAAADI. The CDR3 loop reads CASSLSGYEQYV. The CDR3 coding sequence is TGCGCCAGCAGTCTCTCGGGTTACGAGCAGTACGTC.

CDR3: CASSQDWGPSYEQYV. Written as DNA, the CDR3 is TGCGCCAGCAGCCAAGATTGGGGCCCTTCCTACGAGCAGTACGTC. The chain joins TRBV4-3 to TRBJ2-7, with D possibly matching TRBD1 (5 bases). The V end was cut by 0 bases, the J end by 1 base, with 10 bases between. The CDR3 totals 15 residues. Germline V lookup: CDR1 LGHNA, CDR2 YSLEER.

This clone was found once. This CDR3 is CASSSPTTGLEQPQHF. CDR3 DNA: TGTGCCAGCAGTTCACCGACGACAGGATTAGAACAGCCCCAGCATTTT. J is TRBJ1-5 and V is TRBV28; possible D gene TRBD1, 6 bases. This CDR3 is 16 amino acids long. Germline CDR1 MDHEN, CDR2 SYDVKM. V lost 4 bases and J 7 bases, leaving 20 bases between the germline ends.

The chain has TRBV5-1 and TRBJ2-5; D is unclear. CDR1 and CDR2 (germline): SGHRS, YFSETQ. CDR3 length: 13 residues. The germline V and J ends were trimmed by 1 base and 0 bases, with 4 bases remaining between them. CDR3 sequence (DNA): TGCGCCAGCAGCTTGTATTACCAAGAGACCCAGTACTTC. It encodes CASSLYYQETQYF. Full variable domain (remainder filled in from reference TRBV5-1 and TRBJ2-5): KAGVTQTPRYLIKTRGQQVTLSCSPISGHRSVSWYQQTPGQGLQFLFEYFSETQRNKGNFPGRFSGRQFSNSRSEMNVSTLELGDSALYLCASSLYYQETQYFGPGTRLLVL.

The chain carries TRBV14 and TRBJ1-2; D gene uncertain. CDR1 and CDR2 (germline): SGHDN, FVKESK. Trimming pared 4 bases from V and 5 bases from J, leaving 11 bases between. The CDR3 consists of 13 residues. The CDR3 bases are TGTGCCAGCAGCCCTAGGGAGGAGTATGGCTACACCTTC. Its protein product is CASSPREEYGYTF.

The genes are TRBV19 and TRBJ1-5; D gene ambiguous. CDR1 and CDR2 (germline): LNHDA, SQIVND (reference sequence). The CDR3 has 13 amino acids. Between the trimmed V and J ends, which lost 7 bases and 5 bases, there was a span of 12 bases. The CDR3 here is CASKSGWDQPQHF. DNA for the CDR3: TGTGCCAGTAAATCGGGGTGGGATCAGCCCCAGCATTTT.

V is TRBV6-6 and J is TRBJ1-1, with a possible D match to TRBD1 (5 bases). The germline V gene has CDR1 MNHNY and CDR2 SVGAGI (reference sequence). Trimming took off 2 bases at V and 6 bases at J, with 7 bases between the two ends. The CDR3 is 12 amino acids. CDR3 sequence: CASSYGQPEAFF. Here the CDR3 DNA reads TGTGCCAGCAGTTACGGACAACCTGAAGCTTTCTTT.

The chain couples TRBV12-3 or TRBV12-4 to TRBJ2-3; D is unclear. CDR3 size: 11 residues. V lost 7 bases and J lost 9, with 11 bases in between. For the CDR3, the DNA is TGTGCCAGCACCTCGTCGAGGACGCAGTATTTT. This gives the protein CASTSSRTQYF.

The genes are TRBV7-9 and TRBJ1-4, with 7 bases aligning to TRBD1. With V trimmed by 3 bases and J by 7 bases, 14 bases remained unmatched. The CDR3 is made up of 17 amino acids. Germline CDR1 reads SEHNR; CDR2 reads FQNEAQ (reference sequence). The CDR3 DNA follows: TGTGCCAGCAGCTTTGACCACCTGACAGGGTTTAGTGAAAAACTGTTTTTT. Encoded protein: CASSFDHLTGFSEKLFF.

The chain recombines TRBV6-2 or TRBV6-3 with TRBJ2-7; 7 bases align to TRBD2. In germline, CDR1 is MNHEY, CDR2 SVGEGT. The CDR3 is 13 residues long. V shed 4 bases and J 6 bases; nucleotides not matched to a gene: 6. This chain's CDR3 is CASSSPSGIEQYV. CDR3 nucleotide sequence: TGTGCCAGCAGTTCCCCTAGCGGCATCGAGCAGTACGTC.

This clone was detected many times. The chain employs TRBV11-3 and TRBJ2-3, with D possibly being TRBD2 (5 bases). Germline V gives CDR1 SGHNT, CDR2 YENEEA. CDR3 length: 19 residues. V was shortened by 0 bases and J by 4 bases, with 23 bases between the two germline ends. For the CDR3, the DNA is TGTGCCAGCAGCTTAGATGCGAACTTTCGGGATCGTGGGGCAGATACGCAGTATTTT. As protein: CASSLDANFRDRGADTQYF.

The CDR3 reads CASSRRRTSGVYQETQYF. The DNA of the CDR3 is TGTGCCAGCAGCCGACGCCGGACTAGCGGGGTATACCAAGAGACCCAGTACTTC. V gene TRBV6-2 or TRBV6-3 combines with J gene TRBJ2-5; 12 bases agree with TRBD2. The CDR3 consists of 18 residues. Germline V CDR1 and CDR2: MNHEY, SVGEGT. V lost 6 bases, J lost 0 bases, and 11 bases stayed unmatched.

The J gene is TRBJ1-5, the V gene TRBV6-1; D remains ambiguous. Germline V gene sequence: CDR1 MNHNS, CDR2 SASEGT. CDR3 size: 12 residues. The germline V and J ends were trimmed by 1 base and 12 bases, with 10 bases remaining between them. The CDR3 here is CASSEVERIQHF. CDR3 sequence (DNA): TGTGCCAGCAGTGAAGTGGAGCGGATCCAGCATTTT.

The rearrangement links TRBV28 to TRBJ2-3; no clear D gene. V lost 5 bases, J lost 0 bases, and 18 bases lay in between. The CDR3 consists of 17 residues. The germline CDR1 and CDR2 sequences are MDHEN and SYDVKM. CDR3 residues: CASSPHSPGTSTDTQYF. CDR3 nucleotides: TGTGCCAGCAGTCCGCATTCCCCAGGTACTAGCACAGATACGCAGTATTTT.

This clone was detected once. V is TRBV5-6 and J is TRBJ2-5, with a possible D match to TRBD2 (6 bases). The germline V and J ends were trimmed by 5 bases and 5 bases, with 25 bases remaining between them. The CDR3 spans 17 residues. Germline CDR1 and CDR2: SGHDT and YYEEEE. The chain's CDR3 is CASSLVSGTPKEETQYF. As DNA, the CDR3 is TGTGCCAGCAGTCTAGTCTCCGGGACTCCCAAGGAGGAGACCCAGTACTTC.

The chain is built from TRBV25-1 and TRBJ2-5; 9 bases agree with TRBD1. The germline V gene encodes CDR1 MGHDK and CDR2 SYGVNS. The J segment lost 4 bases and the V segment lost 3 bases, leaving 6 bases of the junction unmatched. The CDR3 is made up of 15 amino acids. CDR3: CASSDPGTGTETQYF. In DNA, the CDR3 is TGTGCCAGCAGTGACCCCGGGACAGGGACAGAGACCCAGTACTTC.

Only one count was recorded for this clone. The chain joins TRBV30 to TRBJ1-1; TRBD1 matches at 7 bases. The germline V gene encodes CDR1 GTSNPN and CDR2 SVGIG (reference sequence). The CDR3 is 13 residues long. V lost 4 bases, J lost 1 base, and 3 bases stayed unmatched. The CDR3 spells CAWTGTANTEAFF. CDR3 DNA sequence: TGTGCCTGGACCGGGACAGCGAACACTGAAGCTTTCTTT.